Listed below are T cell receptor beta chains from one sample, sequenced in a study of blood T cell repertoires in COVID-19. Here immunoSEQ multiplex PCR was the method, and the copy in TCRdb shows in-frame clones only, minus some. The sample yields about 140,000 clones, about 82% seen once. Sequencing was carried out using peripheral blood. These receptors were taken from an older woman with acute or convalescent COVID-19. Each CDR3 is given with its conserved first and last residue. D genes are given only for firm matches. Clone size is stated in some rows and not others, as once, few, many or a class when expanded.

clone size: -; J gene: TRBJ1-1; D gene: -; V gene: TRBV6-5; CDR3 DNA: TGTGCCAGCGCGCGGAACACTGAAGCTTTCTTT; CDR3 protein: CASARNTEAFF
clone size: -; J gene: TRBJ2-3; D gene: TRBD1; V gene: TRBV27; CDR3 DNA: TGTGCCAGCAGCACAGGGGGCCACACAGATACGCAGTATTTT; CDR3 protein: CASSTGGHTDTQYF
clone size: -; J gene: TRBJ2-3; D gene: TRBD2; V gene: TRBV7-9; CDR3 DNA: TGTGCCAGCAGCTTAGTTAGCGGGGGTCCTACAGATACGCAGTATTTT; CDR3 protein: CASSLVSGGPTDTQYF
clone size: once; J gene: TRBJ1-4; D gene: -; V gene: TRBV7-2; CDR3 DNA: TGTGCCAGCAGGGACAGACCAACTAATGAAAAACTGTTTTTT; CDR3 protein: CASRDRPTNEKLFF
clone size: -; J gene: TRBJ2-1; D gene: -; V gene: TRBV6-7; CDR3 DNA: TGTGCCAGCAGTTACCCCCGGTCTTACAATGAGCAGTTCTTC; CDR3 protein: CASSYPRSYNEQFF
clone size: few; J gene: TRBJ2-7; D gene: TRBD1; V gene: TRBV7-6; CDR3 DNA: TGTGCCAGCAGCTTAGAGGACAGGGCTCTACTCCGCGAGCAGTACTTC; CDR3 protein: CASSLEDRALLREQYF
clone size: -; J gene: TRBJ1-5; D gene: TRBD1; V gene: TRBV6-5; CDR3 DNA: TGTGCCAGCAGGGGGACAGGGGGCGATCAGCCCCAGCATTTT; CDR3 protein: CASRGTGGDQPQHF
clone size: few; J gene: TRBJ1-1; D gene: TRBD1; V gene: TRBV27; CDR3 DNA: TGTGCCAGCAGAGACAGGGGTTTGAACACTGAAGCTTTCTTT; CDR3 protein: CASRDRGLNTEAFF
clone size: -; J gene: TRBJ2-3; D gene: TRBD2; V gene: TRBV3-1/TRBV3-2; CDR3 DNA: TGTGCCAGCAGCCAAGGCCTAGCGGGGGGCCAAGATACGCAGTATTTT; CDR3 protein: CASSQGLAGGQDTQYF
clone size: few; J gene: TRBJ1-5; D gene: -; V gene: TRBV15; CDR3 DNA: TGTGCCACCAGCAGAGATCGGGTCCTCAATCAGCCCCAGCATTTT; CDR3 protein: CATSRDRVLNQPQHF
clone size: -; J gene: TRBJ1-2; D gene: TRBD1; V gene: TRBV6-2/TRBV6-3; CDR3 DNA: TGTGCCAGCAGTTACTTAGGACAGGGGGCGAATGGCTACACCTTC; CDR3 protein: CASSYLGQGANGYTF
clone size: -; J gene: TRBJ2-1; D gene: TRBD2; V gene: TRBV28; CDR3 DNA: TGTGCCAGCAGCCCTAGACTAGCGGGGGGGTACAATGAGCAGTTCTTC; CDR3 protein: CASSPRLAGGYNEQFF
clone size: -; J gene: TRBJ2-7; D gene: -; V gene: TRBV5-1; CDR3 DNA: TGCGCCAGCAGCTCGTCCGGGACACTTTCCTACGAGCAGTACTTC; CDR3 protein: CASSSSGTLSYEQYF